The present T cell receptor beta chain was sequenced within a study of technical replicates of blood from a few donors. Assay: immunoSEQ multiplex PCR; the TCRdb copy retains only in-frame clones and omits some. Of tens of thousands of clones listed, around 90% are singletons. Germline CDR1 is SGHNT and CDR2 is YYREEE (reference sequence). V dropped 4 bases and J dropped 4 bases, with 12 bases sitting between them. The CDR3 runs to 13 residues. This chain joins TRBV5-4 and TRBJ2-7, with D possibly TRBD2 on 7 matching bases. Specimen: PBMCs. This receptor was taken from a human donor in good health. Some clones in this sample may be carry-over from other donors' samples. CDR3 DNA sequence: TGTGCCAGCAGCGTGGGGGGGCTTTACGAGCAGTACTTC. Protein sequence: CASSVGGLYEQYF. The entire variable domain, with the rest obtained from reference TRBV5-4 and TRBJ2-7, is as follows: ETGVTQSPTHLIKTRGQQVTLRCSSQSGHNTVSWYQQALGQGPQFIFQYYREEENGRGNFPPRFSGLQFPNYSSELNVNALELDDSALYLCASSVGGLYEQYFGPGTRLTVT.